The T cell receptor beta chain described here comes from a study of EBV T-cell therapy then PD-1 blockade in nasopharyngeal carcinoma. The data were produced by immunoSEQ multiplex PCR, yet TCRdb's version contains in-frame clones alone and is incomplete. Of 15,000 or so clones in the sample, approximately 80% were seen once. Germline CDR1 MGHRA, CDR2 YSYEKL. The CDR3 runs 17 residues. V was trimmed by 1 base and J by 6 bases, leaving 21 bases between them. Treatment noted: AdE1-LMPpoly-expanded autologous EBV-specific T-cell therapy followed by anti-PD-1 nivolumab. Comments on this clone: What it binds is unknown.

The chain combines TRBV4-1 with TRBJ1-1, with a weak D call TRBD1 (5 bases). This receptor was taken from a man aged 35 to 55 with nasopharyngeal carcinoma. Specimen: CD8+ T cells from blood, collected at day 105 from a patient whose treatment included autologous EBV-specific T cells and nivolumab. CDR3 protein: CASSQVRVGREVAEAFF. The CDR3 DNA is TGCGCCAGCAGCCAAGTTCGGGTGGGCAGGGAGGTCGCTGAAGCTTTCTTT.